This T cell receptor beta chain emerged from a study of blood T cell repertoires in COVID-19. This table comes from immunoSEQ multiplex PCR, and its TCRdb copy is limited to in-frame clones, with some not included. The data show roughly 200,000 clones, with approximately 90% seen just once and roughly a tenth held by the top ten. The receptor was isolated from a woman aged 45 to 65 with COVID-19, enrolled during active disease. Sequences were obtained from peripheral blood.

The CDR3 sequence: CASSQTEYEQYV. The DNA of the CDR3 is TGTGCCAGCAGTCAGACAGAGTACGAGCAGTACGTC. V gene TRBV28 combines with J gene TRBJ2-7; D perhaps matches TRBD1 (5 bases). The CDR3 runs to 12 residues. V lost 5 bases and J lost 4, with 9 bases in between. The germline V gene encodes CDR1 MDHEN and CDR2 SYDVKM.